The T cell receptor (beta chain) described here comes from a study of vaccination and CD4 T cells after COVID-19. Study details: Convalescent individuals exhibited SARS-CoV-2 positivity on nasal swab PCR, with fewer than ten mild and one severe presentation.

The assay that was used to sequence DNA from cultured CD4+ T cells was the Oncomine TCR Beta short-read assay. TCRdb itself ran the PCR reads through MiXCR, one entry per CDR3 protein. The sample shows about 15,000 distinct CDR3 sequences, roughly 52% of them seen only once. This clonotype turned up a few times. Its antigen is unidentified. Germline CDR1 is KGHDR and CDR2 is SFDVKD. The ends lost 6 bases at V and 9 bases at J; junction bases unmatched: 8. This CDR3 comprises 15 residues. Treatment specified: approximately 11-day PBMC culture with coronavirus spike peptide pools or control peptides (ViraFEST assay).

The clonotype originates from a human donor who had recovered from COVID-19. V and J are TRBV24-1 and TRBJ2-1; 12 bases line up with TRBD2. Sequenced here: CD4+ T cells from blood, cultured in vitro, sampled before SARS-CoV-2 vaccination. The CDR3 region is CATSTTSGGWGEQFF. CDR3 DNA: TGTGCCACCAGTACTACTAGCGGGGGGTGGGGTGAGCAGTTCTTC.